This T cell receptor (beta chain) was observed in a study of shared clonotypes between healthy human individuals. Genomic DNA of every subset was divided equally among multiple immunoSEQ plates. Method: immunoSEQ multiplex PCR; TCRdb's copy keeps in-frame clones and lacks some. In the table there are 700,000 to 950,000 clones, around 96% of which are singletons. CDR3 length: 13 amino acids. The V gene lost 6 bases and the J gene lost 7 bases, with 13 bases spanning the gap. Germline V gives CDR1 SNHLY, CDR2 FYNNEI. Naive CD8 cells lacked CD45RO and underwent positive selection for CCR7, leaving out terminally differentiated effector memory CD45RA+ cells. Findings and limits, study-wide: Memory subsets generally showed lower estimated richness than naive subsets.

Turning to this clone: As yet, its antigen is unknown.

The source of this sequence is a young man in good health. The rearrangement uses TRBV2 and TRBJ2-1; no clear D. Sequencing used naive CD8+ T cells sorted from blood. This CDR3 is CASRGIRVNEQFF. The CDR3 nucleotides read TGTGCCAGCAGAGGGATTCGAGTGAATGAGCAGTTCTTC.